This T cell receptor beta chain is drawn from a study of T cell changes during pregnancy in multiple sclerosis. Germline-derived CDR1 and CDR2 are KGHSH and LQKENI. The CDR3 is 15 amino acids. Trimming left V 1 base short and J 7 bases short, with 14 bases between. Profiling relied on immunoSEQ multiplex PCR, and the TCRdb table lists in-frame clones only, not all of them. The sample comprises under 95,000 clones, just over 90% of which are singletons, and 0.43% rests with the top ten. The input for sequencing was CD4+ T cells from peripheral blood mononuclear cells, taken before pregnancy. The clonotype was recovered from a female donor with multiple sclerosis, enrolled in a pregnancy study. The chain links TRBV18 to TRBJ2-1, with unresolved D. This CDR3 is CASSPLIEVYNEQFF. The CDR3 bases are TGTGCCAGCTCACCACTGATCGAGGTCTATAATGAGCAGTTCTTC.